A selection of T cell receptor beta chains follows, all from one sample in a study of blood T cell repertoires in COVID-19. Here immunoSEQ multiplex PCR was the method, and the copy in TCRdb shows in-frame clones only, minus some. Among approximately 80,000 clones listed, approximately 80% were seen once. Sequences were obtained from peripheral blood. These receptors originate from a man older than 75 with acute or convalescent COVID-19. CDR3s include the opening cysteine and the closing phenylalanine or tryptophan. The D gene is left open where the match is weak. Clone size is stated in some rows and not others, as once, few, many or a class when expanded.

13	TRBV29-1	-	-	TRBJ2-1	TGCAGCGTTGAAGATCAACAGGTCAATGAGCAGTTCTTC	CSVEDQQVNEQFF
14	TRBV25-1	TRBD1	-	TRBJ2-3	TGTGCCAGCAGACCAGGGGGCACGGTAGATACGCAGTATTTT	CASRPGGTVDTQYF
14	TRBV5-1	-	-	TRBJ1-4	TGCGCCAGCAGAAGGTCGGGAGAGGGTGAAAAACTGTTTTTT	CASRRSGEGEKLFF
15	TRBV27	TRBD1	-	TRBJ1-6	TGTGCCAGCAGTTCCGGGACAGCATATAATTCACCCCTCCACTTT	CASSSGTAYNSPLHF
15	TRBV6-6	TRBD2	once	TRBJ2-2	TGTGCCAGCAGTGGACTAGCGGTAAACACCGGGGAGCTGTTTTTT	CASSGLAVNTGELFF
15	TRBV6-5	TRBD1	-	TRBJ1-2	TGTGCCAGCACGGGACAGGGGTCGATGGTCTATGGCTACACCTTC	CASTGQGSMVYGYTF
18	TRBV5-1	TRBD2	-	TRBJ2-7	TGCGCCAGCAGCTTGGGACTAGCGGGAGGACCCTTCTCCTACGAGCAGTACTTC	CASSLGLAGGPFSYEQYF
16	TRBV11-2	-	-	TRBJ2-7	TGTGCCAGCAGCTTAGGCTCTGGGACAAAAGCCTACGAGCAGTACTTC	CASSLGSGTKAYEQYF
13	TRBV7-8	-	-	TRBJ1-1	TGTGCCAGCAGCCTCCGGACTCGTGGTGAAGCTTTCTTT	CASSLRTRGEAFF
15	TRBV14	TRBD1	-	TRBJ2-1	TGTGCCAGCAGCGAGGGACAGGGAGGTTACAATGAGCAGTTCTTC	CASSEGQGGYNEQFF
19	TRBV6-2/TRBV6-3	TRBD2	once	TRBJ2-1	TGTGCCAGCAGTCCCCGGACAGGGAGGCCTAGCGGGAGGAGGAATGAGCAGTTCTTC	CASSPRTGRPSGRRNEQFF
13	TRBV2	TRBD1	few	TRBJ2-2	TGTGCCAGCAGTTGGGACAGCACCGGGGAGCTGTTTTTT	CASSWDSTGELFF
15	TRBV7-3	TRBD2	-	TRBJ2-7	TGTGCCAGCAGCTTAACCGGGACTAGCGGGGCCGAGCAGTACTTC	CASSLTGTSGAEQYF
15	TRBV5-1	-	-	TRBJ2-2	TGCGCCAGCAGCTTGGACACACCGAACACCGGGGAGCTGTTTTTT	CASSLDTPNTGELFF
14	TRBV15	-	few	TRBJ2-2	TGTGCCACCAGCAGAGGCAGAGCGGCCGGGGAGCTGTTTTTT	CATSRGRAAGELFF
11	TRBV28	-	-	TRBJ2-1	TGTGCCAGCAGTAGGGGGGGTGAGCAGTTCTTC	CASSRGGEQFF
15	TRBV13	TRBD1	-	TRBJ1-3	TGTGCCAGCAGTTGGGGACAGCTCTCTGGAAACACCATATATTTT	CASSWGQLSGNTIYF
12	TRBV7-9	-	-	TRBJ1-1	TGTGCCAGCAGCTTAGTCAGCACTGAAGCTTTCTTT	CASSLVSTEAFF
14	TRBV27	TRBD1	-	TRBJ1-1	TGTGCCAGCAGTATCAGGGCGGACAGGGGGCTGGCTTTCTTT	CASSIRADRGLAFF
17	TRBV7-9	TRBD2	-	TRBJ2-5	TGTGCCAGCAGCCTACTAGCGGGAGGGCCTTGGCAAGAGACCCAGTACTTC	CASSLLAGGPWQETQYF
14	TRBV15	-	-	TRBJ2-4	TGTGCCACCAGCAGGGTGACGGGCAAAAACATTCAGTACTTC	CATSRVTGKNIQYF
14	TRBV29-1	-	-	TRBJ2-7	TGCAGCGCCACAGGGAGGGGAGTTAGCTACGAGCAGTACTTC	CSATGRGVSYEQYF
14	TRBV7-2	-	-	TRBJ1-4	TGTGCCAGCAGCTCCGGGAGGGGAAGTGAAAAACTGTTTTTT	CASSSGRGSEKLFF
15	TRBV15	TRBD2	-	TRBJ2-1	TGTGCCACCAGCCAGCTAGCGGGAGGCGTCAATGAGCAGTTCTTC	CATSQLAGGVNEQFF